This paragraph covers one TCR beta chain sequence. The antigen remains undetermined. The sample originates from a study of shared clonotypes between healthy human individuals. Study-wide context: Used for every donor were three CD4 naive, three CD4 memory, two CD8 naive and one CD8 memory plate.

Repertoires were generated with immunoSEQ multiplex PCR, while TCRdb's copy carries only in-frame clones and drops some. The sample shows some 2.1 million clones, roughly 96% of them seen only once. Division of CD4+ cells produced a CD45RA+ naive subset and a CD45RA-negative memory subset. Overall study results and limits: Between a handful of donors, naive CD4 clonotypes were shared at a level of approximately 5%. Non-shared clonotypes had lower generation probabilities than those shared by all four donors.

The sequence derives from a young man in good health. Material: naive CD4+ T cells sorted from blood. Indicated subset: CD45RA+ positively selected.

CDR3: CASSQQDTDTQYF. The CDR3 DNA sequence: TGTGCCAGCAGTCAACAGGATACAGATACGCAGTATTTT. The rearrangement uses TRBV6-1 and TRBJ2-3; perhaps TRBD1 as D (5 bases). The CDR3 covers 13 residues. Germline assignment: CDR1 MNHNS and CDR2 SASEGT. V gave up 5 bases and J gave up 3 bases, with 9 bases separating them.